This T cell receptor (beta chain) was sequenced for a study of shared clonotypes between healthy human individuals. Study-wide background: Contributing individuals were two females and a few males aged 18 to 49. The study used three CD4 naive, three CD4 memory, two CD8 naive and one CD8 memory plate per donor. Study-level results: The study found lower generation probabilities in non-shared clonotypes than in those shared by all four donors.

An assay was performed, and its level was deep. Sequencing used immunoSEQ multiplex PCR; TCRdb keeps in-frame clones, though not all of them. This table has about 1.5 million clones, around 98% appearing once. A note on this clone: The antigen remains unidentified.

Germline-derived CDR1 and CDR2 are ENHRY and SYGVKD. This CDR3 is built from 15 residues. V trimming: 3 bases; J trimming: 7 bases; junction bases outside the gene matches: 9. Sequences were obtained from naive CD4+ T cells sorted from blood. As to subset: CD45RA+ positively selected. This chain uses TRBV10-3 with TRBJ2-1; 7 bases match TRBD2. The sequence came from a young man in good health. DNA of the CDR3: TGTGCCATCAGTGAATCGTGGGAGGGCGGAAATGAGCAGTTCTTC. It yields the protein CAISESWEGGNEQFF.